The 21 T cell receptor beta chains listed next were all sequenced from one sample in a study of OX40 agonist ivuxolimab in advanced cancers. Here immunoSEQ multiplex PCR was the method, and the copy in TCRdb shows in-frame clones only, minus some. The repertoire holds 65,000 to 75,000 clones, with about 91% as singletons. The sequences come from CD4+ or CD8+ T cells sorted from blood, collected in a trial of the OX40 agonist ivuxolimab. Every receptor here comes from an adult with an advanced solid tumor such as melanoma, head and neck, liver or kidney cancer.

This clone was detected only once. The chain employs TRBV6-1 and TRBJ1-5; TRBD1 agrees at 9 bases. Trimming removed 1 base from V and 4 bases from J; junction bases left unmatched: 5. Germline V lookup: CDR1 MNHNS, CDR2 SASEGT. The CDR3 is 16 residues long. The CDR3 DNA sequence: TGTGCCAGCAGTGAAGGTCGCGGGACAGGGAATCAGCCCCAGCATTTT. As protein: CASSEGRGTGNQPQHF.

The CDR3 DNA sequence: TGTGCCAGCAGCTCTTTCGGACGGGTAAACTATGGCTACACCTTC. This codes for CASSSFGRVNYGYTF. The chain employs TRBV5-4 and TRBJ1-2; D is ambiguous. The CDR3 is made up of 15 amino acids. Trimming took 3 bases from V and 2 from J, leaving 14 bases between them. Germline CDR1 and CDR2: SGHNT and YYREEE (reference sequence).

The chain carries TRBV19 and TRBJ1-2, with 7 nucleotides matching TRBD1. J gave up 2 bases and V 5 bases, and 5 bases lay outside the gene matches. The length of the CDR3 is 14 residues. Germline assignment: CDR1 LNHDA and CDR2 SQIVND (reference sequence). This CDR3 reads CASSLGQTNYGYTF. The CDR3 DNA follows: TGTGCCAGTAGTTTGGGACAGACAAACTATGGCTACACCTTC.

This clone appeared once. The V and J genes are TRBV30 and TRBJ2-2; possibly TRBD1 or TRBD2 for D (6 bases each). The CDR3 runs 14 residues. V was shortened by 4 bases and J by 2 bases, with 11 bases between the two germline ends. CDR1 and CDR2 (germline): GTSNPN, SVGIG (reference sequence). In nucleotides, the CDR3 is TGTGCCTGGAATCGGGGGCTTAACACCGGGGAGCTGTTTTTT. Residues: CAWNRGLNTGELFF.

This clone is a singleton in its sample. The chain joins TRBV11-2 to TRBJ2-2, with 9 bases matching TRBD1. This CDR3 has 15 amino acids. Per germline, CDR1 SGHAT and CDR2 FQNNGV. Trimming removed 5 bases from V and 3 bases from J; junction bases left unmatched: 4. CDR3 DNA sequence: TGTGCCAGCAGCCCCCGGGACAGGGACACCGGGGAGCTGTTTTTT. It yields the protein CASSPRDRDTGELFF.

V gene TRBV15 combines with J gene TRBJ2-1; 10 bases match TRBD1. The CDR3 contains 17 residues. The germline V gene has CDR1 LNHNV and CDR2 YYDKDF (reference sequence). The J segment lost 2 bases and the V segment lost 3 bases, leaving 7 bases of the junction unmatched. The CDR3 DNA reads TGTGCCACCAGCAGCGGGACAGGGGCTGGCCCCTACAATGAGCAGTTCTTC. This translates into CATSSGTGAGPYNEQFF.

The genes are TRBV5-6 and TRBJ1-6, with 9 bases identical to TRBD1. The length of the CDR3 is 16 residues. Germline loops: CDR1 SGHDT, CDR2 YYEEEE. The J segment lost 7 bases and the V segment lost 4 bases, leaving 9 bases of the junction unmatched. The CDR3 sequence: CASSTGQGRANSPLHF. The CDR3 DNA reads TGTGCCAGCAGCACCGGACAGGGGAGGGCCAATTCACCCCTCCACTTT.

The chain joins TRBV18 to TRBJ1-2, with D perhaps TRBD1 (5 bases). The germline gives CDR1 KGHSH, CDR2 LQKENI. The CDR3 extends over 19 amino acids. The germline V and J ends were trimmed by 2 bases and 3 bases, with 25 bases remaining between them. DNA for the CDR3: TGTGCCAGCTCACCAACCACGAGCCACGGCCAAATGGGGGACTATGGCTACACCTTC. Translated, it gives CASSPTTSHGQMGDYGYTF.

DNA of the CDR3: TGTGCCAGCAGCTCAGGACTAGCGGGGGGGGAGACCCAGTACTTC. Its protein is CASSSGLAGGETQYF. J is TRBJ2-5 and V is TRBV7-2; 15 bases fit TRBD2. The germline V gene encodes CDR1 SGHTA and CDR2 FQGNSA. The V gene end was trimmed by 4 bases and the J gene end by 5 bases; junction bases not matched to a gene: 2. The CDR3 length is 15 residues.

The genes are TRBV28 and TRBJ1-2; 8 bases align to TRBD1. CDR3 length: 16 amino acids. Germline V CDR1 and CDR2: MDHEN, SYDVKM. V lost 2 bases to trimming and J lost 8 bases; unmatched junction nucleotides: 13. CDR3 sequence: CASSLIGSQGEGGYTF. CDR3 nucleotides: TGTGCCAGCAGTTTAATTGGATCACAGGGGGAAGGGGGCTACACCTTC.

The count of this clone is one. The chain couples TRBV5-1 to TRBJ1-3; 9 bases map to TRBD1. Germline trimming cut 4 bases from V and 0 bases from J; bases unmatched to any gene: 11. This CDR3 has 18 amino acids. Germline loops: CDR1 SGHRS, CDR2 YFSETQ. The CDR3 DNA follows: TGCGCCAGCAGCCCAACCGGGACAGGGACATTCTCTGGAAACACCATATATTTT. Encoded protein: CASSPTGTGTFSGNTIYF.

The genes are TRBV9 and TRBJ1-6; D ambiguous. The CDR3 consists of 13 residues. Germline V CDR1 and CDR2: SGDLS, YYNGEE. The V and J ends lost 0 bases and 9 bases respectively, with 7 bases between them. Here the CDR3 DNA reads TGTGCCAGCAGCGTAGCTGGCGGTTCACCCCTCCACTTT. Residues: CASSVAGGSPLHF.

The table lists this clone with a few counts. The V gene is TRBV30, the J gene TRBJ1-1; D is undetermined. This CDR3 comprises 13 residues. Germline V gene lookup returns CDR1 GTSNPN and CDR2 SVGIG (reference sequence). V was cut by 5 bases and J by 0 bases, with 10 bases left in between. The CDR3 sequence: CAWSLGMNTEAFF. Here the CDR3 DNA reads TGTGCCTGGTCCCTCGGCATGAACACTGAAGCTTTCTTT.

The chain couples TRBV29-1 to TRBJ1-2; D is undetermined. Germline CDR1 SQVTM, CDR2 ANQGSEA. The CDR3 spans 10 residues. Trimming pared 4 bases from V and 8 bases from J, leaving 8 bases between. For the CDR3, the DNA is TGCAGCGTTGCAACGGGAGGCTACACCTTC. It encodes CSVATGGYTF.

The sample holds one count of this clone. This chain connects TRBV27 to TRBJ1-6, with D possibly TRBD1 on 6 matching bases. The CDR3 has 16 residues. Trimming removed 8 bases at V and 6 bases at J, with 20 bases between. Germline V CDR1 and CDR2: MNHEY, SMNVEV (reference sequence). CDR3 DNA: TGTGCCAGCCGGGCCGGGACACAGAGCTCTAATTCACCCCTCCACTTT. Amino acid sequence: CASRAGTQSSNSPLHF.

The V call is TRBV6-6, the J call TRBJ1-4; TRBD1 agrees at 8 bases. The J segment lost 7 bases and the V segment lost 6 bases, leaving 7 bases of the junction unmatched. This CDR3 is built from 14 residues. CDR1 and CDR2 from the germline V gene are MNHNY and SVGAGI (reference sequence). CDR3 in DNA: TGTGCCAGCAGCCGACAGGGGAGTTCTGAAAAACTGTTTTTT. It is translated as CASSRQGSSEKLFF.

V usage is TRBV5-8 and J usage is TRBJ1-6; D is ambiguous. The germline gives CDR1 SGHTS, CDR2 YDEGEE. CDR3 length: 11 amino acids. V was cut by 3 bases and J by 6 bases, with 1 base left in between. CDR3 nucleotide sequence: TGTGCCAGCAGCTCTAATTCACCCCTCCACTTT. Its translation is CASSSNSPLHF.

The chain joins TRBV12-5 to TRBJ2-5; 7 bases match TRBD2. Germline assignment: CDR1 LGHNT and CDR2 FRNRAP. The CDR3 length is 14 residues. J lost 1 base, V lost 3 bases, and 2 bases had no gene match. Written as DNA, the CDR3 is TGTGCTAGTGGTTTCGGGGGGTCCCAAGAGACCCAGTACTTC. It encodes CASGFGGSQETQYF.

CDR3 residues: CASSPGQPPYEQYF. CDR3 sequence (DNA): TGTGCCAGCAGCCCGGGACAGCCTCCCTACGAGCAGTACTTC. The chain employs TRBV5-6 and TRBJ2-7; TRBD1 matches 7 bases. With V trimmed by 4 bases and J by 2 bases, 6 bases remained unmatched. Per the germline V gene, CDR1 is SGHDT and CDR2 is YYEEEE. There are 14 residues in the CDR3. Full variable domain (rest looked up from reference TRBV5-6 and TRBJ2-7): DAGVTQSPTHLIKTRGQQVTLRCSPKSGHDTVSWYQQALGQGPQFIFQYYEEEERQRGNFPDRFSGHQFPNYSSELNVNALLLGDSALYLCASSPGQPPYEQYFGPGTRLTVT.

V and J are TRBV11-3 and TRBJ2-2; TRBD2 matches at 9 bases. CDR1 is SGHNT, CDR2 YENEEA, per germline. The CDR3 runs to 15 residues. J gave up 4 bases and V 2 bases, and 2 bases lay outside the gene matches. CDR3 sequence (DNA): TGTGCCAGCAGCTTAAGCGGGGGGACCACCGGGGAGCTGTTTTTT. Its protein is CASSLSGGTTGELFF.

The chain combines TRBV28 with TRBJ2-2; D is perhaps TRBD1 (7 bases). This CDR3 comprises 16 residues. V lost 3 bases and J 3 bases, leaving 14 bases between the germline ends. Germline CDR1 is MDHEN and CDR2 is SYDVKM. This CDR3 reads CASSFTDREDTGELFF. The CDR3 bases are TGTGCCAGCAGTTTTACCGACAGGGAGGACACCGGGGAGCTGTTTTTT.